The next 29 T cell receptor beta chains were all read from a single sample in a study of T cells in tuberculosis. The data were produced by immunoSEQ multiplex PCR, yet TCRdb's version contains in-frame clones alone and is incomplete. The repertoire holds under 45,000 clones, with approximately 89% as singletons. As to time point: new active TB diagnosis, blood taken before or within 7 days of starting treatment. Material: PBMCs, obtained at tuberculosis diagnosis. All receptors come from an adult with tuberculosis.

J is TRBJ1-2 and V is TRBV4-1; 8 nucleotides line up with TRBD1. Trimming removed 4 bases from V and 5 bases from J; junction bases left unmatched: 3. Germline V gene data show CDR1 as MGHRA and CDR2 as YSYEKL. The CDR3 is made up of 13 amino acids. The CDR3 loop reads CASSLDRGYGYTF. CDR3 bases: TGCGCCAGCAGCCTCGACAGGGGATATGGCTACACCTTC.

The chain uses TRBV19 and TRBJ1-2, with D possibly TRBD1 on 5 matching bases. The CDR3 spans 14 residues. Trimming pared 5 bases from V and 8 bases from J, leaving 18 bases between. Germline loops: CDR1 LNHDA, CDR2 SQIVND (reference sequence). The CDR3 loop is CASSHNIRQGGYTF. The CDR3 DNA reads as TGTGCCAGTAGTCATAACATTCGGCAGGGCGGCTACACCTTC.

The CDR3 sequence: CASRDQGLAKNIQYF. DNA for the CDR3: TGTGCCAGCAGAGACCAGGGTTTAGCCAAAAACATTCAGTACTTC. V is TRBV2 and J is TRBJ2-4; tentatively, D is TRBD1 (5 bases). The germline CDR1 and CDR2 sequences are SNHLY and FYNNEI. Trimming pared 6 bases from V and 0 bases from J, leaving 12 bases between. The CDR3 is 15 amino acids.

The chain uses TRBV6-5 and TRBJ2-3; D possibly corresponds to TRBD2 (5 bases). Trimming removed 5 bases from V and 4 bases from J, with 13 bases in between. The germline CDR1 and CDR2 sequences are MNHEY and SVGAGI. CDR3 length: 14 residues. The CDR3 sequence: CASSPGLRADTQYF. The CDR3 nucleotides read TGTGCCAGCAGTCCTGGACTCCGGGCAGATACGCAGTATTTT.

This clone has only one observation. This chain links TRBV15 with TRBJ2-7; maybe TRBD1 (5 bases). There are 16 residues in the CDR3. Germline loops: CDR1 LNHNV, CDR2 YYDKDF (reference sequence). The germline V and J ends were trimmed by 0 bases and 1 base, with 13 bases remaining between them. CDR3 DNA sequence: TGTGCCACCAGCAGAGATGGGCAGGGAAGGTCCTACGAGCAGTACTTC. Translating gives CATSRDGQGRSYEQYF.

The chain carries TRBV27 and TRBJ1-2; D may be TRBD1 (5 bases). From germline, CDR1 is MNHEY and CDR2 SMNVEV (reference sequence). The germline V and J ends were trimmed by 6 bases and 8 bases, with 16 bases remaining between them. The CDR3 sequence is 13 residues long. The CDR3: CASRMGQGFGYTF. The DNA for the CDR3 is TGTGCCAGCAGAATGGGCCAGGGTTTCGGCTACACCTTC.

This clone has a single count. The chain combines TRBV30 with TRBJ1-4, with D perhaps matching TRBD1 (5 bases). V lost 5 bases to trimming and J lost 7 bases, with 20 bases between them. Looked up from germline, CDR1 is GTSNPN and CDR2 is SVGIG (reference sequence). The CDR3 has 15 residues. CDR3 amino acids: CAWRTLDGGGEKLFF. The CDR3 DNA reads as TGTGCCTGGCGTACCCTCGACGGGGGGGGTGAAAAACTGTTTTTT. Using reference TRBV30 and TRBJ1-4 for the parts outside the CDR3, the full variable domain is SQTIHQWPATLVQPVGSPLSLECTVEGTSNPNLYWYRQAAGRGLQLLFYSVGIGQISSEVPQNLSASRPQDRQFILSSKKLLLSDSGFYLCAWRTLDGGGEKLFFGSGTQLSVL.

V usage is TRBV13 and J usage is TRBJ2-1; TRBD2 agrees at 7 bases. After removal of 3 bases from V and 8 bases from J, the junction contained 7 bases not matched to a gene. Germline V gives CDR1 PRHDT, CDR2 FYEKMQ (reference sequence). This CDR3 has 14 amino acids. CDR3 in DNA: TGTGCCAGCAGCTTCGGGGACTACCCCGATGAGCAGTTCTTC. Translating gives CASSFGDYPDEQFF.

The CDR3 nucleotides are TGCGCCAGCAGCCAAGAGGGGAGGGACACCGGGGAGCTGTTTTTT. This codes for CASSQEGRDTGELFF. V gene TRBV4-1 combines with J gene TRBJ2-2, with 7 nucleotides matching TRBD2. Germline lookup yields CDR1 MGHRA and CDR2 YSYEKL. This CDR3 has 15 residues. The trim removed 0 bases at V and 3 bases at J, leaving 1 base unmatched.

The V gene is TRBV21-1, the J gene TRBJ2-7; TRBD1, the table's D call, lacks a check against the DNA. TRBV21-1 is designated a pseudogene. The CDR3 has 17 residues. The CDR3 region is CARVTGSRVKGAYEQYF. In DNA, the CDR3 is TGTGCCAGGGTGACAGGGTCTAGGGTGAAAGGAGCCTACGAGCAGTACTTC.

The rearrangement joins TRBV29-1 to TRBJ2-1; 10 nucleotides agree with TRBD1. V lost 5 bases, J lost 6 bases, and 13 bases stayed unmatched. This CDR3 comprises 16 residues. The V gene's germline CDR1 is SQVTM and CDR2 ANQGSEA. The CDR3 DNA reads as TGCAGCGTTCCCGAGTTCGGGACAGGGGATGTCAATGAGCAGTTCTTC. Its protein product is CSVPEFGTGDVNEQFF.

V gene TRBV10-2 combines with J gene TRBJ1-2; the match to TRBD1 covers 7 bases. Germline lookup yields CDR1 WSHSY and CDR2 SAAADI. This CDR3 comprises 14 residues. Trimming removed 5 bases from V and 0 bases from J; junction bases left unmatched: 3. CDR3 loop: CASSSTGSNYGYTF. The CDR3 DNA sequence: TGCGCCAGCAGTTCGACAGGGTCTAACTATGGCTACACCTTC.

V and J are TRBV27 and TRBJ1-5; 9 bases are a match to TRBD1. This CDR3 is 14 amino acids long. CDR1 and CDR2 from the germline V gene are MNHEY and SMNVEV (reference sequence). V lost 4 bases to trimming and J lost 4 bases; unmatched junction nucleotides: 2. In DNA form, the CDR3 reads TGTGCCAGCAGTTCGGGGACAGGGAATCAGCCCCAGCATTTT. It encodes CASSSGTGNQPQHF.

The chain combines TRBV6-1 with TRBJ2-7; D unclear. Trimming took off 2 bases at V and 3 bases at J, with 20 bases between the two ends. The CDR3 covers 17 residues. CDR1 and CDR2 from the germline V gene are MNHNS and SASEGT. CDR3: CASSEISPAALFYEQYF. The DNA of the CDR3 is TGTGCCAGCAGTGAAATTAGCCCGGCAGCATTGTTCTACGAGCAGTACTTC.

The genes are TRBV6-6 and TRBJ1-4; 8 nucleotides line up with TRBD1. The CDR3 consists of 15 residues. From germline, CDR1 is MNHNY and CDR2 SVGAGI (reference sequence). Trimming cost V 5 bases and J 8 bases; bases outside gene matches: 10. The CDR3 spells CASSKPQGGGEKLFF. DNA for the CDR3: TGTGCCAGCAGTAAGCCACAGGGGGGAGGGGAAAAACTGTTTTTT.

This chain connects TRBV4-3 to TRBJ2-1; TRBD2 aligns across 7 bases. Looked up from germline, CDR1 is LGHNA and CDR2 is YSLEER. J lost 8 bases, V lost 0 bases, and 7 bases had no gene match. This CDR3 contains 15 residues. In nucleotides, the CDR3 is TGCGCCAGCAGCCAAGACAGTTCTCGGGGGGATGAGCAGTTCTTC. Protein sequence: CASSQDSSRGDEQFF.

The chain links TRBV15 to TRBJ2-2; 7 nucleotides line up with TRBD2. Trimming removed 5 bases from V and 6 bases from J; junction bases left unmatched: 9. The germline gives CDR1 LNHNV, CDR2 YYDKDF (reference sequence). CDR3 size: 15 residues. The CDR3 DNA follows: TGTGCCACCAGCGACCGGACTAGAGGGTCCGGGGAGCTGTTTTTT. Protein: CATSDRTRGSGELFF.

V and J are TRBV29-1 and TRBJ2-7; TRBD2 is a possible D gene (6 bases). Germline V gene lookup returns CDR1 SQVTM and CDR2 ANQGSEA. The CDR3 sequence is 13 residues long. V was cut by 6 bases and J by 0 bases, with 12 bases left in between. In DNA form, the CDR3 reads TGCAGCGTAGGGACTTCCTACTCCTACGAGCAGTACTTC. Its translation: CSVGTSYSYEQYF.

This clone has a single count. The chain carries TRBV11-2 and TRBJ1-5; possibly TRBD1 for D (5 bases). The ends were cut back, 5 bases at V and 4 bases at J, with 15 bases in the middle. The CDR3 length is 15 residues. Germline values: CDR1 SGHAT, CDR2 FQNNGV. CDR3 region: CASSQTGGFNQPQHF. The CDR3 DNA sequence: TGTGCCAGCAGCCAAACCGGGGGTTTTAATCAGCCCCAGCATTTT.

The chain has TRBV29-1 and TRBJ2-4; 9 bases align to TRBD1. This CDR3 has 14 amino acids. The germline gives CDR1 SQVTM, CDR2 ANQGSEA. V dropped 6 bases and J dropped 0; count of bases not matched to a gene: 3. CDR3 bases: TGCAGCGTGACAGGGGGTTCAGCCAAAAACATTCAGTACTTC. It yields the protein CSVTGGSAKNIQYF.

The rearrangement joins TRBV7-2 to TRBJ2-2; D is uncertain. From germline, CDR1 is SGHTA and CDR2 FQGNSA. CDR3 length: 15 amino acids. Trimming pared 1 base from V and 0 bases from J, leaving 6 bases between. CDR3 DNA sequence: TGTGCCAGCAGCTTAGGTAGTGCGAACACCGGGGAGCTGTTTTTT. This translates into CASSLGSANTGELFF.

The genes are TRBV10-2 and TRBJ1-6; possible D gene TRBD1, 6 bases. From germline, CDR1 is WSHSY and CDR2 SAAADI. The CDR3 is made up of 15 amino acids. V gave up 2 bases and J gave up 10 bases, with 15 bases separating them. CDR3 loop: CASSETGRGNSPLHF. CDR3 nucleotides: TGCGCCAGCAGTGAGACGGGCAGGGGAAACTCACCCCTCCACTTT.

V is TRBV14 and J is TRBJ1-1, with D uncertain. From germline, CDR1 is SGHDN and CDR2 FVKESK. This CDR3 comprises 14 residues. The V end lost 2 bases, the J end lost 6 bases, and 13 bases lay between the germline ends. The CDR3 bases are TGTGCCAGCAGCCAAAGGTCCCGGGTCGCTGAAGCTTTCTTT. Translated, it gives CASSQRSRVAEAFF.

J is TRBJ1-1 and V is TRBV25-1, with TRBD1 identical over 7 bases. Germline loops: CDR1 MGHDK, CDR2 SYGVNS. J gave up 5 bases and V 7 bases, and 10 bases lay outside the gene matches. The CDR3 covers 14 residues. This chain's CDR3 is CASTQGGAKTEAFF. The CDR3 bases are TGTGCCAGCACCCAAGGGGGCGCGAAGACTGAAGCTTTCTTT.

The chain links TRBV30 to TRBJ1-4; 8 bases map to TRBD1. The CDR3 sequence is 16 residues long. Germline CDR1 GTSNPN, CDR2 SVGIG (reference sequence). The J segment lost 8 bases and the V segment lost 0 bases, leaving 11 bases of the junction unmatched. The CDR3 loop is CAWSVSPGQGYEKLFF. The CDR3 nucleotides read TGTGCCTGGAGTGTAAGTCCCGGACAGGGCTACGAAAAACTGTTTTTT.

The chain has TRBV28 and TRBJ1-2, with 8 bases fitting TRBD1. This CDR3 region has 14 residues. Germline CDR1 reads MDHEN; CDR2 reads SYDVKM. V lost 5 bases, J lost 4 bases, and 6 bases stayed unmatched. DNA of the CDR3: TGTGCCAGCAGTGCTGGACAGGGCGCCTATGGCTACACCTTC. Protein product: CASSAGQGAYGYTF.

This clone was counted once. The CDR3 sequence: CASSVGGRGARDTQYF. The DNA for the CDR3 is TGTGCCAGCAGCGTAGGGGGTCGGGGGGCGAGAGATACGCAGTATTTT. The chain links TRBV9 to TRBJ2-3; tentatively, D is TRBD2 (7 bases). CDR3 length: 16 amino acids. Germline V gene lookup returns CDR1 SGDLS and CDR2 YYNGEE. With 0 bases removed from V and 5 bases from J, the gap between germline ends came to 16 bases.

The chain employs TRBV4-1 and TRBJ2-7; possibly TRBD2 for D (7 bases). The V gene lost 1 base and the J gene lost 2 bases, with 12 bases spanning the gap. The CDR3 is made up of 15 amino acids. The germline V gene has CDR1 MGHRA and CDR2 YSYEKL. CDR3 coding DNA: TGCGCCAGCAGCCAAGTTGGCGGGGGCACCTACGAGCAGTACTTC. Translated: CASSQVGGGTYEQYF.

The rearrangement uses TRBV27 and TRBJ1-1; D unresolved. Deletions cut 6 bases from V and 3 bases from J, with 14 bases between. Per germline, CDR1 MNHEY and CDR2 SMNVEV (reference sequence). The CDR3 runs to 14 residues. CDR3 sequence reads: CASRPRLGDTEAFF. Here the CDR3 DNA reads TGTGCCAGCAGACCCAGGCTCGGGGACACTGAAGCTTTCTTT.